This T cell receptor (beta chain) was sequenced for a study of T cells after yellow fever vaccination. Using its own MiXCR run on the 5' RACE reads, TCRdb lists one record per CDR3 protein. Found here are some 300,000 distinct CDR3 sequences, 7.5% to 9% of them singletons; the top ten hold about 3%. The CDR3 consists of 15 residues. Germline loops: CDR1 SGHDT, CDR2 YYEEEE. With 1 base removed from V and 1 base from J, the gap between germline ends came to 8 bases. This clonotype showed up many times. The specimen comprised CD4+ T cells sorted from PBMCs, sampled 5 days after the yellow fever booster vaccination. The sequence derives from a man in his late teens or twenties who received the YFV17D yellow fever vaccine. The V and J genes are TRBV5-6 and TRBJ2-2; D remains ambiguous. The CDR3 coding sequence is TGTGCCAGCAGCTTGCTTGCAGTGAACACCGGGGAGCTGTTTTTT. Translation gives CASSLLAVNTGELFF.